This T cell receptor (beta chain) was found in a study of cytomegalovirus exposure and HLA in healthy donors (dated by TCRdb to the late 2010s). About the full investigation: In an earlier analysis of 587 of the donors, about 270 Gb of sequence data and 95 million to 130 million unique TCR beta sequences from 180 million or so T cells were reported. All discovery cohort repertoires had been generated on a single sequencing platform. An earlier analysis of some 600 of the donors applied high-throughput TCR beta sequencing to assess whether each TCR beta V gene segment acted as functional or pseudogenic. Besides the first cohort of 500 to 700 subjects, a separate validation cohort made up of 90 to 150 different subjects was used. Donor age, sex, ethnicity and CMV serostatus were compiled together with the repertoire data. A later genetic analysis took genome-wide SNP genotypes for about 55% of the 666 donors and used that subset as a discovery cohort. On average, about 240,000 unique TCR beta nucleotide sequences were sequenced per donor among about 400 genotyped donors of the cohort, with 15% to 20% of those sequences being non-productive. The number of typed donors differed by locus: about 629-630 for A, B, C, DRB1 and DQB1; some 500 for DQA1; fewer than 610 for DPA1; and roughly 490 for DPB1. To predict cytomegalovirus infection status, the study combined high-throughput TCR immunosequencing, statistical association of individual TCRs with disease status, and machine learning. Of the 350 to 450 genotyped donors, less than 90% were placed in the genetic ancestry cluster associated with self-reported Caucasian donors. The study aimed to test whether cataloging public T cell receptors could reveal signatures of past pathogen exposure. In a later analysis, previously published TCR beta repertoires from 500 to 750 donors were re-analyzed and high-resolution HLA genotyping was added so that TCR occurrence patterns could be studied. Both class I and class II loci were covered by HLA typing, at four-digit resolution. The study used immunosequencing to profile the T cell repertoires of several hundred subjects and linked those repertoires to cytomegalovirus serostatus. Several DR-DQ haplotypes were treated as single units for association and clustering because of strong linkage in the cohort. Roughly 300 gigabases of sequencing data and tens of millions of unique TCR sequences were included in an early release covering about 700 HLA-typed donors. Rather than using new phenotypic data, the later analysis identified candidate immune exposures from TCR beta sequences and from how often those sequences occurred across donors.

Overall study outcomes, separate from this receptor: Presence/absence analyses assumed roughly uniform sequencing depth across donors, an assumption that may not hold. The classifier was reported to diagnose cytomegalovirus status with high specificity and sensitivity in both the original cohort and the validation cohort. V-gene and J-gene trimming of TCR beta chains was associated with a missense DCLRE1C variant in a later genetic analysis, and the association was replicated in an independent cohort. According to a later analysis, parvovirus B19, influenza, CMV and Epstein-Barr virus appeared linked to several top co-occurrence clusters. At a false discovery rate of 0.05, a later analysis linked some 17,000 TCR beta sequences to specific HLA alleles. Because counts were too low, seventeen rarely observed V segments, including chromosome 9 orphons, were left out of the earlier analysis of approximately 500 of the donors. The sequencing pipeline was judged likely to have produced a cluster of highly shared sequence variants as a technical artifact. In a later analysis, HLA-associated TCR beta chains showed more clonal expansion and lower generation probabilities than non-associated chains that were equally common. In a later analysis, the rate of TCR association differed among HLA loci, with DRB1 alleles having the most associated TCRs and HLA-C alleles having the fewest. Some IMGT-functional V segments, including TRBV6-2 and TRBV6-3, could not be distinguished by the 87-base-pair reads and were therefore excluded. According to a later analysis, most CMV-associated TCR beta chains appeared to be HLA-restricted, and the HLA associations seemed to be driven largely by CMV exposure. A further reported finding was that TCR beta sequences accurately predicted the HLA-A and HLA-B alleles for most subjects in the first cohort. In vitro tests confirmed that three of the cytomegalovirus-associated TCR beta chains recognize cytomegalovirus antigens. When HLA alleles, especially DR and DQ, strongly co-occurred, attributing TCR associations to individual alleles was difficult. Because some donors lacked HLA typing at each locus, the association tests relied only on the typed subset. According to a later genetic analysis, donors in an Asian-associated ancestry cluster had fewer N-insertions in productive TCRs than the approximately 630-donor mean. The study listed approximately 150 TCR beta chains as associated with cytomegalovirus. The authors suggested that the approach could potentially be extended to other disease states and immunological phenotypes. Correlated functional status among segregating V segments might be attributable to linkage disequilibrium, but an unknown experimental factor could not be ruled out. The cohort was sequenced for TCR beta chains only, and without alpha or paired-chain data the features that could be detected were limited. For the cohort, immune exposure information was limited to CMV serostatus. Across donors, most TCR sequences were observed very rarely, whereas some public TCRs were present in many individuals. In an earlier analysis of roughly 500 of the donors, most TCR beta V segments appeared in productive rearrangements about 87% or about 30% of the time, broadly matching IMGT annotations.

The cohort consisted of fewer than 700 healthy bone marrow donors. At the time of sampling, every cohort member was nominally healthy, though immune exposures that went unrecorded were likely present. The donor tested CMV seronegative, placing the donor among the 350 or so seronegative members of the cohort. Every donor gave a peripheral blood sample, and the peripheral blood mononuclear cells from that sample were used for TCR beta sequencing. Genomic DNA extraction from the blood cell samples was performed with the Qiagen DNeasy Blood Extraction Kit. CDR3 length: 10 amino acids, cysteine to phenylalanine. Just the 30-base CDR3 DNA is kept, in frame starting at base 1. The germline V gene supplies CDR1 MDHEN and CDR2 SYDVKM. V loses 8 bases of germline sequence and J loses 4 bases, and the interval between the two ends is 6 bases. Libraries were constructed by the immunoSEQ multiplex PCR assay. The multiplex PCR relied on a mix of 60 forward primers for TCR Vbeta segments and 13 reverse primers for TCR Jbeta segments. The CDR3 region of rearranged TCR beta genes was amplified from genomic DNA by a multiplex PCR assay. Amplified TCR beta libraries were sequenced as 87-base-pair reads on the Illumina HiSeq System. Per the authors' processing: A later analysis counted 75 million to 100 million unique TCR beta chains across the 550 to 700 repertoires, and 10 million to 11 million of these chains were shared by at least two donors. Raw reads were error-corrected and collapsed into unique sequences with a nearest-neighbor algorithm that merged closely related sequences to remove PCR and sequencing errors. To assign V, D and J gene segments, CDR3 sequences were aligned to IMGT reference sequences. For a sequence to be retained, a match of at least six nucleotides to both a V gene segment and a J gene segment was required. Rearrangements were called productive when the CDR3 lacked stop codons and stayed in frame with V and J; all others were non-productive. CDR3 was defined according to IMGT convention as the region running from the second conserved V-encoded cysteine to the conserved J-encoded phenylalanine. In an earlier analysis of 550 to 650 of the donors, sequences lacking an unambiguous match to a single V gene segment were excluded. In an earlier analysis of more than 500 of the donors, a V segment was called functional when productive rearrangements were above 56.7%, and segregating when the standard deviation between donors exceeded 5%. A statistical classification framework was developed to diagnose cytomegalovirus status using the catalog of TCR beta chain sequences. In a later analysis, TCR nucleotide sequences were compared against IMGT/GENE-DB human TR gene sequences so that V and J genes could be assigned. Using the TCRdist pipeline, a later analysis assigned CDR3 sequences along with most-parsimonious VDJ recombination scenarios. A later analysis defined each TCR beta chain by its CDR3 amino acid sequence plus V-gene family, and excluded reads lacking a unique V-gene family. A later analysis removed over 500 highly shared, low-generation-probability nucleotide sequences to deal with suspected cross-contamination and a sequencing artifact. For each public chain, a later analysis derived a clonal expansion index from normalized ranks of inferred template counts within each repertoire. In a later analysis, generation probabilities were computed using a VDJ recombination model fitted to out-of-frame rearrangements, and the results were checked against IGoR. In a later analysis, hypergeometric tests were used to score TCR-TCR, TCR-HLA and TCR-CMV co-occurrence, with a repertoire-size bias correction applied to TCR pairs. To estimate false discovery rates, a later analysis permuted the HLA or CMV assignments 20 times. In a later analysis, co-occurring TCRs were grouped using DBSCAN, with TCRdist sequence similarity added in when clustering inside HLA-allele-positive subsets. For co-occurrence clustering, repertoires with fewer than 30,000 or more than 120,000 public chains were excluded, along with roughly 5 repertoires with anomalous nucleotide sharing. TCRdb provides this immuneACCESS table in a form limited to in-frame rearrangements. Some clones are lacking; in checked studies, under half of them reflect an unresolved V gene, and why the rest are absent is not known. Clone size and the V and J calls come from that table; the DNA yielded D and trimming. In all, the sample holds about 120,000 clones, and about 83% of those were seen once. The ten largest clones represent 3.4% of the sample.

This clone was counted between two and nine times. The clone's antigen remains unknown. No much larger clonotype is one base removed from it; base qualities were not supplied. Material: PBMCs. The rearrangement joined TRBV28 to TRBJ2-7, with a tentative D gene TRBD1 over 5 matching bases. This TCR came from a man younger than 45 in good health and CMV-seronegative. The DNA reads TGTGCCAGCGGGGCGTACGAGCAGTACTTC. It specifies CASGAYEQYF. Beyond the CDR3, the reference TRBV28 and TRBJ2-7 genes provide the residues; the full variable domain reads: DVKVTQSSRYLVKRTGEKVFLECVQDMDHENMFWYRQDPGLGLRLIYFSYDVKMKEKGDIPEGYSVSREKKERFSLILESASTNQTSMYLCASGAYEQYFGPGTRLTVT.